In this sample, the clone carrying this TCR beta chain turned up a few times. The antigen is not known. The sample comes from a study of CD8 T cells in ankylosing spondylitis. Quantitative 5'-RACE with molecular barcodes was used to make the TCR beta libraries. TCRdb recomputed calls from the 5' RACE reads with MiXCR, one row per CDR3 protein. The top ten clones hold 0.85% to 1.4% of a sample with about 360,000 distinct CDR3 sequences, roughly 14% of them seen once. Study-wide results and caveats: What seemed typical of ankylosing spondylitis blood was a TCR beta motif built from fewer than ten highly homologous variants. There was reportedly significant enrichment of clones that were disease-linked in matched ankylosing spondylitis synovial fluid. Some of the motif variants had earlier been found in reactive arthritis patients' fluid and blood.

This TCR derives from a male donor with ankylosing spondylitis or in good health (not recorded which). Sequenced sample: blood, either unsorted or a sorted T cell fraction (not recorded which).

The CDR3 spells CASRMGFGYEQYF. CDR3 in DNA: TGCGCCAGCAGGATGGGATTTGGCTACGAGCAGTACTTC. This rearrangement joins TRBV4-1 to TRBJ2-7, with D unclear. The V end lost 6 bases, the J end lost 3 bases, and 12 bases lay between the germline ends. From germline, CDR1 is MGHRA and CDR2 YSYEKL. The CDR3 is made up of 13 amino acids.